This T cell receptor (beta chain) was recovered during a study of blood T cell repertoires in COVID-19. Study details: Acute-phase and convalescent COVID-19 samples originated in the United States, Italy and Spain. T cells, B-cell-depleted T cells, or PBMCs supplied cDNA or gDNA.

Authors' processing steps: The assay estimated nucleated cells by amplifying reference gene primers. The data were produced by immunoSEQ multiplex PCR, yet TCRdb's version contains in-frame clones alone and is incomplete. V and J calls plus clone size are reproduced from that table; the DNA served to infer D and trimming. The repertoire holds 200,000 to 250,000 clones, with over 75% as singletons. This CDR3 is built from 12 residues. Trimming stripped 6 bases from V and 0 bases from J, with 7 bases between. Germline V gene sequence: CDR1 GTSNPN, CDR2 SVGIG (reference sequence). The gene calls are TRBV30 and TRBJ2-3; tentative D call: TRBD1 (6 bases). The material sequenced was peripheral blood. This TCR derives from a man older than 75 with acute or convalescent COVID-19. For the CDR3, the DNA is TGTGCCTGTGACAGGAGCACAGATACGCAGTATTTT. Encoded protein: CACDRSTDTQYF.